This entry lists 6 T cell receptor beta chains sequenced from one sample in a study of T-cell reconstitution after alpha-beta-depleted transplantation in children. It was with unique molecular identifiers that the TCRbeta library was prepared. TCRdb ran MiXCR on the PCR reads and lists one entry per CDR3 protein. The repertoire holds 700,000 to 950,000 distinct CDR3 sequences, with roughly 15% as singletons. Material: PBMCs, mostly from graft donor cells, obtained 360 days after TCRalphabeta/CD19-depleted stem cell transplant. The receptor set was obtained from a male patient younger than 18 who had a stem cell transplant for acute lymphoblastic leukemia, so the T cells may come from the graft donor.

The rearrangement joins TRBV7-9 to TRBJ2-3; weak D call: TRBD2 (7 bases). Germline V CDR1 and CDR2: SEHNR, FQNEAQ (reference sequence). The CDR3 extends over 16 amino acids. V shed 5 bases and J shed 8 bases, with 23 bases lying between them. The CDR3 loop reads CASSPGVLAEGGTQYF. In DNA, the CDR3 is TGTGCCAGCAGCCCGGGGGTCCTAGCGGAGGGGGGTACGCAGTATTTT.

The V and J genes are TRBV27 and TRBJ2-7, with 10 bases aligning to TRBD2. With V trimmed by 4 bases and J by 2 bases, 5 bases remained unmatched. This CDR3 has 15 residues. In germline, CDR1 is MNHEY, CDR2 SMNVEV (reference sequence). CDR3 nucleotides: TGTGCCAGCAGTTCTAGCGGGAGAAATCCCTACGAGCAGTACTTC. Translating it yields CASSSSGRNPYEQYF.

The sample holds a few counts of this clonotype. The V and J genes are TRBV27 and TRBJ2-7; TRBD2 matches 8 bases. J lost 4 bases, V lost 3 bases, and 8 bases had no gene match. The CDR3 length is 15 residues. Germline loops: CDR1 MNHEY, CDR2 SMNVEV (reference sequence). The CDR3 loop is CASSFGGPGGYEQYF. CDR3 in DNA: TGTGCCAGCAGTTTCGGGGGCCCGGGAGGGTACGAGCAGTACTTC.

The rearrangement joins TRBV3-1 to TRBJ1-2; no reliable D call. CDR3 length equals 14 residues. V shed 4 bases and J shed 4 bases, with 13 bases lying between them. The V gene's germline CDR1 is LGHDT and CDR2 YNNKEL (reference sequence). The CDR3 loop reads CASSLRRNSYGYTF. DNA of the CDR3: TGTGCCAGCAGCCTTAGACGGAATAGCTATGGCTACACCTTC.

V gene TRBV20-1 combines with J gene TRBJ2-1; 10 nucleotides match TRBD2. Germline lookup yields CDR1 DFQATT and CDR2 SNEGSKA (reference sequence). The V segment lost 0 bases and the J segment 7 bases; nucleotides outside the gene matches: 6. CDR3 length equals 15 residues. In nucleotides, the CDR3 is TGCAGTGCTAGAGATCTAGCGGGAGTTGAAAATGAGCAGTTCTTC. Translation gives CSARDLAGVENEQFF.

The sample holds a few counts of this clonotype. The CDR3 loop reads CASGGRGTRSSYEQYF. The CDR3 DNA sequence: TGTGCCAGCGGGGGGCGAGGGACTAGGAGCTCCTACGAGCAGTACTTC. The chain is built from TRBV11-2 and TRBJ2-7; 8 bases fit TRBD2. The CDR3 covers 16 residues. The ends lost 8 bases at V and 0 bases at J; junction bases unmatched: 12. Germline V gene sequence: CDR1 SGHAT, CDR2 FQNNGV.